This TCR beta chain was sequenced for a study of neurological immune-mediated disorders. This clonotype has a count of ten or more. The cDNA was generated through 5'RACE incorporating 10-nucleotide random UMIs. Every sequencing run generated in excess of 160 million TCR-beta sequences. These sequences covered 15-18 subjects. Each CDR3 protein gets one entry after TCRdb re-called the 5' RACE reads with MiXCR. In the table there are 20,000 to 30,000 distinct CDR3 sequences, roughly an eighth of which are singletons. The CDR3 loop spans 14 amino acids. V lost 6 bases and J 2 bases, leaving 12 bases between the germline ends. The time point was: technical triplicate 1. CD4+ or CD8+ T cells at a count of roughly 1 million served as input for the sorted libraries.

V is TRBV12-3 or TRBV12-4 and J is TRBJ2-3, with TRBD2 as a possible D gene (6 bases). This clonotype originated in a female donor with HTLV-1-associated myelopathy (HAM/TSP). The material sequenced was CD4+ T cells from blood. CDR3: CASSHTSSTDTQYF. The DNA of the CDR3 is TGTGCCAGCAGCCACACTAGCTCCACAGATACGCAGTATTTT.